This is a list of T cell receptor beta chains from one sample in a study of T cells in Graves' hyperthyroidism and ophthalmopathy. TCRdb re-called the multiplex PCR reads through MiXCR, storing one row per CDR3 protein. This table has roughly 520,000 distinct CDR3 sequences, roughly 25% appearing once. The sample comprised blood. The source is a woman in her 30s with Graves' ophthalmopathy. The CDR3 runs from the conserved cysteine through the conserved F or W. The order of the fields is CDR3 protein, CDR3 DNA, D gene, J gene, V gene, CDR3 length, clone size. D genes are given only for firm matches. Rows may omit the clone size; those that give it use once, few, many or a size class.

CDR3aa: CAWRTGLNYGYTF; CDR3nt: TGTGCCTGGCGTACCGGTCTTAACTATGGCTACACCTTC; d_gene: .; j_gene: TRBJ1-2; v_gene: TRBV30; len: 13; abundance: many
CDR3aa: CASSLTSFAGELFF; CDR3nt: TGTGCCAGCAGTTTGACTAGTTTTGCCGGGGAGCTGTTTTTT; d_gene: .; j_gene: TRBJ2-2; v_gene: TRBV27; len: 14; abundance: .
CDR3aa: CASSQDMGYEQYF; CDR3nt: TGCGCCAGCAGCCAAGATATGGGCTACGAGCAGTACTTC; d_gene: .; j_gene: TRBJ2-7; v_gene: TRBV4-1; len: 13; abundance: many
CDR3aa: CARTQGDQPQHF; CDR3nt: TGTGCCAGAACCCAGGGAGATCAGCCCCAGCATTTT; d_gene: .; j_gene: TRBJ1-5; v_gene: TRBV14; len: 12; abundance: .
CDR3aa: CASSYGGHGYTF; CDR3nt: TGTGCCAGCAGTTACGGGGGTCATGGCTACACCTTC; d_gene: .; j_gene: TRBJ1-2; v_gene: TRBV6-5; len: 12; abundance: .
CDR3aa: CASSQAGVGQETQYF; CDR3nt: TGTGCCAGCAGCCAAGCAGGGGTAGGACAAGAGACCCAGTACTTC; d_gene: .; j_gene: TRBJ2-5; v_gene: TRBV14; len: 15; abundance: many
CDR3aa: CASRISSGETQYF; CDR3nt: TGTGCCAGCAGGATTTCTAGCGGGGAGACCCAGTACTTC; d_gene: TRBD2; j_gene: TRBJ2-5; v_gene: TRBV27; len: 13; abundance: .
CDR3aa: CASSRRQDSTNEKLFF; CDR3nt: TGTGCCAGCAGCCGCCGACAGGACTCAACTAATGAAAAACTGTTTTTT; d_gene: .; j_gene: TRBJ1-4; v_gene: TRBV13; len: 16; abundance: many
CDR3aa: CASSLAWGQRDGYTF; CDR3nt: TGTGCCAGCAGCTTGGCGTGGGGACAACGTGACGGCTACACCTTC; d_gene: .; j_gene: TRBJ1-2; v_gene: TRBV5-5; len: 15; abundance: .
CDR3aa: CASSRLGTASPLETQYF; CDR3nt: TGTGCCAGCTCACGCTTAGGGACAGCATCCCCGTTGGAGACCCAGTACTTC; d_gene: TRBD1; j_gene: TRBJ2-5; v_gene: TRBV18; len: 17; abundance: .
CDR3aa: CASSLEVAGGETQYF; CDR3nt: TGTGCCAGCAGTTTAGAGGTCGCGGGGGGGGAGACCCAGTACTTC; d_gene: TRBD2; j_gene: TRBJ2-5; v_gene: TRBV28; len: 15; abundance: many
CDR3aa: CSASLGVEQYF; CDR3nt: TGCAGTGCGTCACTAGGGGTCGAGCAGTACTTC; d_gene: .; j_gene: TRBJ2-7; v_gene: TRBV20-1; len: 11; abundance: .
CDR3aa: CAWSPQGGAFF; CDR3nt: TGTGCCTGGAGTCCACAGGGGGGAGCTTTCTTT; d_gene: TRBD1; j_gene: TRBJ1-1; v_gene: TRBV30; len: 11; abundance: many
CDR3aa: CASMNTIGLFF; CDR3nt: TGTGCCAGCATGAATACCATCGGGCTGTTTTTT; d_gene: .; j_gene: TRBJ2-2; v_gene: TRBV6-1; len: 11; abundance: few
CDR3aa: CASSQVLQRGLPNQPQHF; CDR3nt: TGCGCCAGCAGCCAAGTGCTTCAGAGGGGGCTCCCAAATCAGCCCCAGCATTTT; d_gene: TRBD1; j_gene: TRBJ1-5; v_gene: TRBV4-1; len: 18; abundance: .